These 14 T cell receptor beta chains were all obtained from the same sample, sequenced in a study of cytomegalovirus exposure and HLA in healthy donors. PCR employed 60 Vbeta and 13 Jbeta primers. TCRdb's copy holds only in-frame clones and misses some; the assay was immunoSEQ multiplex PCR. This repertoire shows roughly 150,000 clones, roughly 80% found once; its top ten account for less than 2.5%. The sequencing input was PBMCs. The receptors come from a male donor in good health and CMV-seronegative.

The chain links TRBV7-9 to TRBJ2-5; D uncertain. The end of the DNA fits TRBJ2-7 better, so the J call may be wrong. The CDR3 totals 12 residues. CDR1 and CDR2 (germline): SEHNR, FQNEAQ (reference sequence). The CDR3 DNA reads TGTGCCAGCAGCTTAGTGAGGTACGAGCAGTACTTC. This encodes CASSLVRYEQYF.

This clone came up a few times. Sequence at one end of the junction differs from germline and may be a read error. This rearrangement joins TRBV20-1 to TRBJ2-3, with 9 bases fitting TRBD2. Looked up from germline, CDR1 is DFQATT and CDR2 is SNEGSKA (reference sequence). This CDR3 is built from 11 residues. The CDR3 loop is CRGSSGELTTF. CDR3 DNA sequence: TGCCGGGGGTCTAGCGGGGAACTTACAACATTT.

The chain has TRBV18 and TRBJ1-2; TRBD1 agrees at 7 bases. The CDR3 length is 13 residues. Trimming at V came to 8 bases and at J to 5 bases, leaving 8 bases not matched to a gene. The V gene's germline CDR1 is KGHSH and CDR2 LQKENI. The CDR3 DNA reads as TGTGCCAGCGCCGACAGGGAAGCATATGGCTACACCTTC. It codes for CASADREAYGYTF. The full variable domain, completed using reference TRBV18 and TRBJ1-2, is NAGVMQNPRHLVRRRGQEARLRCSPMKGHSHVYWYRQLPEEGLKFMVYLQKENIIDESGMPKERFSAEFPKEGPSILRIQQVVRGDSAAYFCASADREAYGYTFGSGTRLTVV.

The rearrangement joins TRBV29-1 to TRBJ1-2; 7 bases are a match to TRBD1. V lost 7 bases, J lost 5 bases, and 7 bases stayed unmatched. CDR3 length: 12 amino acids. CDR1 is SQVTM, CDR2 ANQGSEA, per germline. This CDR3 is CSGRTGGYGYTF. The CDR3 region has the DNA TGCAGCGGGCGGACAGGAGGATATGGCTACACCTTC.

The CDR3 coding sequence is TGTGCCAGTAGTATAACAGGGATTTTACCCCTCCACTTT. Translation: CASSITGILPLHF. The chain links TRBV19 to TRBJ1-6, with a weak D call TRBD1 (6 bases). Trimming left V 2 bases short and J 12 bases short, with 11 bases between. This CDR3 spans 13 amino acids. Germline-derived CDR1 and CDR2 are LNHDA and SQIVND (reference sequence).

This clone was counted only a few times. The V gene is TRBV7-6, the J gene TRBJ1-3, with D possibly being TRBD1 (6 bases). This CDR3 region has 17 residues. Germline V CDR1 and CDR2: SGHVS, FNYEAQ. Trimming shortened V by 3 bases and J by 2 bases, and 17 bases separated the two germline ends. CDR3 coding DNA: TGTGCCAGCAGCTTTCTGACAGGACCTCTACCTGGAAACACCATATATTTT. It codes for CASSFLTGPLPGNTIYF.

V gene TRBV9 combines with J gene TRBJ2-1, with D unclear. The CDR3 consists of 12 residues. CDR1 SGDLS and CDR2 YYNGEE come from the germline V gene. The ends were cut back, 3 bases at V and 7 bases at J, with 8 bases in the middle. The CDR3, as DNA: TGTGCCAGCAGCGCACAAGCGAATGAGCAGTTCTTC. Protein sequence: CASSAQANEQFF.

With regard to this clone: Mismatch with germline at one junction end may stem from a read error. The CDR3 loop reads CASSLKGYDF. CDR3 in DNA: TGTGCCAGCAGCTTAAAGGGGTACGACTTC. This sequence joins TRBV7-9 and TRBJ2-5; D perhaps matches TRBD1 (5 bases). The CDR3 totals 10 residues. Germline V CDR1 and CDR2: SEHNR, FQNEAQ (reference sequence).

The chain has TRBV11-2 and TRBJ1-3; no firm D call. The germline V gene has CDR1 SGHAT and CDR2 FQNNGV. The CDR3 contains 10 residues. The V and J ends lost 5 bases and 9 bases respectively, with 5 bases between them. CDR3 residues: CASSAGTIYF. Here the CDR3 DNA reads TGTGCCAGCAGCGCGGGCACCATATATTTT.

The chain carries TRBV7-9 and TRBJ2-7, with 11 bases aligning to TRBD2. Germline lookup yields CDR1 SEHNR and CDR2 FQNEAQ (reference sequence). V lost 1 base to trimming and J lost 0 bases; unmatched junction nucleotides: 8. The CDR3 has 18 residues. CDR3 residues: CASSLGLAGGRSSYEQYF. Here the CDR3 DNA reads TGTGCCAGCAGCTTAGGGCTAGCGGGGGGCAGGAGCTCCTACGAGCAGTACTTC.

The chain joins TRBV6-5 to TRBJ2-1, with D tentatively TRBD1 (5 bases). CDR1 is MNHEY, CDR2 SVGAGI, per germline. The CDR3 runs to 14 residues. The V end lost 0 bases, the J end lost 13 bases, and 16 bases lay between the germline ends. CDR3 sequence (DNA): TGTGCCAGCAGTTACTCGAAAGCAGGGTTTGGTCAGTTCTTC. Protein sequence: CASSYSKAGFGQFF.

V gene TRBV19 combines with J gene TRBJ1-2; no clear D gene. Germline loops: CDR1 LNHDA, CDR2 SQIVND (reference sequence). The length of the CDR3 is 13 residues. The V end lost 7 bases, the J end lost 0 bases, and 9 bases lay between the germline ends. The CDR3 DNA follows: TGTGCCAGTACCAACATACCTAACTATGGCTACACCTTC. The encoded protein is CASTNIPNYGYTF.

This chain connects TRBV9 to TRBJ2-2; 7 positions agree with TRBD1. Looked up from germline, CDR1 is SGDLS and CDR2 is YYNGEE. The CDR3 consists of 15 residues. The V segment lost 4 bases and the J segment 3 bases; nucleotides outside the gene matches: 6. CDR3 DNA sequence: TGTGCCAGCAGCCCCCGGACAGGAGACACCGGGGAGCTGTTTTTT. Translation: CASSPRTGDTGELFF.

The CDR3 protein is CASSLGLGTKNTEAFF. Here the CDR3 DNA reads TGTGCCAGCAGCTTGGGACTCGGGACAAAGAACACTGAAGCTTTCTTT. The gene calls are TRBV5-6 and TRBJ1-1; TRBD1 might be the D (6 bases). The CDR3 is 16 amino acids. V was pared by 0 bases and J by 1 base, with 13 bases between. Germline CDR1 SGHDT, CDR2 YYEEEE. The entire variable domain, with the rest obtained from reference TRBV5-6 and TRBJ1-1, is as follows: DAGVTQSPTHLIKTRGQQVTLRCSPKSGHDTVSWYQQALGQGPQFIFQYYEEEERQRGNFPDRFSGHQFPNYSSELNVNALLLGDSALYLCASSLGLGTKNTEAFFGQGTRLTVV.